Listed here are 28 T cell receptor beta chains from one sample, sequenced in a study of T-cell memory formation after mild COVID-19. Each CDR3 protein gets one entry after TCRdb re-called the 5' RACE reads with MiXCR. The sample shows over 150,000 distinct CDR3 sequences, under 15% of them seen only once. The sample comprised PBMCs or a T cell subset sorted from them (not recorded which). The source of these receptors is a man aged 18 to 29 who had mild COVID-19 (a few samples of this study predate the infection). Cell type and time point are not known.

This chain uses TRBV21-1 with TRBJ2-5; TRBD2 was called by the table and not checked on the DNA. TRBV21-1 is reported as a pseudogene. The CDR3 has 15 residues. The CDR3 DNA sequence: TGTGCCAGCAGCGACCCTATCCGGAGGGCTGAGACCCAGTACTTC. It translates to CASSDPIRRAETQYF.

This clonotype was detected a few times. V is TRBV7-8 and J is TRBJ1-1; D is uncertain. The CDR3 contains 16 residues. The germline V gene encodes CDR1 SGHVS and CDR2 FQNEAQ. V was cut by 0 bases and J by 5 bases, with 16 bases left in between. CDR3 bases: TGTGCCAGCAGCTTAGCTGTGCGCAGGACTCAAACTGAAGCTTTCTTT. Translation: CASSLAVRRTQTEAFF.

The chain couples TRBV5-1 to TRBJ2-5, with 8 nucleotides matching TRBD2. CDR1 is SGHRS, CDR2 YFSETQ, per germline. V trimming: 1 base; J trimming: 1 base; junction bases outside the gene matches: 3. The CDR3 is 15 amino acids. The CDR3 here is CASSLSRGAQETQYF. CDR3 sequence (DNA): TGCGCCAGCAGCTTGTCGCGGGGGGCCCAAGAGACCCAGTACTTC.

The V gene is TRBV7-9, the J gene TRBJ2-5; no clear D. CDR1 and CDR2 (germline): SEHNR, FQNEAQ (reference sequence). V was pared by 4 bases and J by 0 bases, with 9 bases between. The CDR3 has 14 residues. The CDR3 loop is CASSSFSNQETQYF. The CDR3, as DNA: TGTGCCAGCAGCTCATTTTCTAACCAAGAGACCCAGTACTTC.

This clonotype came up many times. The V call is TRBV5-1, the J call TRBJ2-1; D might be TRBD2 (5 bases). The CDR3 runs 13 residues. With 5 bases removed from V and 12 bases from J, the gap between germline ends came to 18 bases. Germline lookup yields CDR1 SGHRS and CDR2 YFSETQ. This CDR3 is CASRPDAPGVQFF. In nucleotides, the CDR3 is TGCGCCAGCAGGCCGGACGCGCCCGGGGTGCAGTTCTTC.

The chain couples TRBV20-1 to TRBJ2-3; 8 bases match TRBD2. CDR3 length: 14 amino acids. Germline V gene data show CDR1 as DFQATT and CDR2 as SNEGSKA (reference sequence). V lost 0 bases, J lost 6 bases, and 5 bases stayed unmatched. CDR3 nucleotides: TGCAGTGCTAGAGATCGGCGGGGGGAGGATACGCAGTATTTT. Amino acids: CSARDRRGEDTQYF.

The V gene is TRBV7-2, the J gene TRBJ2-5, with D possibly matching TRBD2 (7 bases). This CDR3 spans 15 amino acids. From germline, CDR1 is SGHTA and CDR2 FQGNSA. The V and J ends lost 5 bases and 2 bases respectively, with 15 bases between them. The CDR3 protein is CASSRQGRGQETQYF. The CDR3 DNA is TGTGCCAGCAGCCGGCAGGGGCGGGGGCAAGAGACCCAGTACTTC.

The chain uses TRBV2 and TRBJ2-7, with D maybe TRBD1 (6 bases). Trimming left V 8 bases short and J 4 bases short, with 15 bases between. The CDR3 loop spans 13 amino acids. Germline V gene lookup returns CDR1 SNHLY and CDR2 FYNNEI. The CDR3 spells CASDLGQGYEQYV. CDR3 coding DNA: TGTGCCAGCGACTTGGGCCAGGGGTACGAGCAGTACGTC.

In its sample, this clonotype was seen many times. This chain links TRBV7-9 with TRBJ2-2; D perhaps matches TRBD2 (6 bases). Looked up from germline, CDR1 is SEHNR and CDR2 is FQNEAQ (reference sequence). The CDR3 has 15 residues. V gave up 3 bases and J gave up 2 bases, with 10 bases separating them. DNA for the CDR3: TGTGCCAGCAGCTTTTGGGGACTTAACACCGGGGAGCTGTTTTTT. Encoded protein: CASSFWGLNTGELFF.

This clonotype was recorded a few times. The chain couples TRBV7-9 to TRBJ2-2; the match to TRBD1 covers 9 bases. The CDR3 loop spans 15 amino acids. Per the germline V gene, CDR1 is SEHNR and CDR2 is FQNEAQ (reference sequence). V shed 5 bases, J shed 6 bases, and the junction held 7 bases outside the gene matches. The CDR3 spells CASSQGQGKAGELFF. The DNA of the CDR3 is TGTGCCAGCAGCCAGGGACAGGGCAAGGCCGGGGAGCTGTTTTTT.

The chain joins TRBV7-2 to TRBJ1-4; no definite D call. Germline lookup yields CDR1 SGHTA and CDR2 FQGNSA. V was shortened by 4 bases and J by 7 bases, with 19 bases between the two germline ends. The length of the CDR3 is 16 residues. The CDR3, as DNA: TGTGCCAGCAGCTCCGTCCATAATTCGAGAATTGAAAAACTGTTTTTT. Translated, it gives CASSSVHNSRIEKLFF.

J is TRBJ1-1 and V is TRBV5-5; perhaps TRBD1 as D (6 bases). Germline CDR1 reads SGHKS; CDR2 reads YYEKEE (reference sequence). This CDR3 comprises 15 residues. Trimming shortened V by 4 bases and J by 1 base, and 14 bases separated the two germline ends. The CDR3 here is CASSTEGVPNTEAFF. Written as DNA, the CDR3 is TGTGCCAGCAGCACGGAGGGGGTCCCGAACACTGAAGCTTTCTTT.

This clonotype was counted a few times. The rearrangement links TRBV25-1 to TRBJ2-3; TRBD2 matches at 13 bases. V trimming: 3 bases; J trimming: 5 bases; junction bases outside the gene matches: 8. CDR3 length equals 17 residues. Germline CDR1 reads MGHDK; CDR2 reads SYGVNS. In nucleotides, the CDR3 is TGTGCCAGCAGTGATCGACTAGCGGGGGGCAGGAGAGATACGCAGTATTTT. Protein sequence: CASSDRLAGGRRDTQYF.

This chain joins TRBV7-2 and TRBJ1-1, with no clear D. CDR3 size: 14 residues. Germline CDR1 reads SGHTA; CDR2 reads FQGNSA. V was shortened by 1 base and J by 4 bases, with 10 bases between the two germline ends. The CDR3 nucleotides read TGTGCCAGCAGCTTAGTTCCGGGCGTCACTGAAGCTTTCTTT. Translated, it gives CASSLVPGVTEAFF. Looking up the rest from reference TRBV7-2 and TRBJ1-1 gives the full variable domain: GAGVSQSPSNKVTEKGKDVELRCDPISGHTALYWYRQSLGQGLEFLIYFQGNSAPDKSGLPSDRFSAERTGGSVSTLTIQRTQQEDSAVYLCASSLVPGVTEAFFGQGTRLTVV.

The chain links TRBV18 to TRBJ2-1, with 7 bases matching TRBD2. The germline V gene encodes CDR1 KGHSH and CDR2 LQKENI. The CDR3 has 15 amino acids. The J segment lost 3 bases and the V segment lost 3 bases, leaving 5 bases of the junction unmatched. The chain's CDR3 is CASSPRRGIYNEQFF. As DNA, the CDR3 is TGTGCCAGCTCACCGAGGCGGGGGATCTACAATGAGCAGTTCTTC.

On this clonotype itself: The junction differs from germline at one of its ends, possibly a read error. The V call is TRBV5-1, the J call TRBJ1-1, with TRBD1 identical over 7 bases. The V gene's germline CDR1 is SGHRS and CDR2 YFSETQ. The CDR3 is 14 amino acids. CDR3 residues: CARSFTGANTEAFF. The CDR3 coding sequence is TGCGCCAGAAGCTTTACAGGGGCGAACACTGAAGCTTTCTTT.

This chain joins TRBV20-1 and TRBJ1-2, with D uncertain. V lost 0 bases to trimming and J lost 6 bases, with 14 bases between them. Per germline, CDR1 DFQATT and CDR2 SNEGSKA (reference sequence). The CDR3 spans 14 residues. The CDR3 DNA follows: TGCAGTGCTAGAGATCTTGAGGGAAGGGATGGCTACACCTTC. Translation gives CSARDLEGRDGYTF.

This clonotype showed up many times. The rearrangement uses TRBV7-2 and TRBJ2-7, with 9 bases identical to TRBD2. CDR3 length equals 14 residues. With 3 bases clipped from V and 9 bases from J, the junction kept 9 bases outside the gene matches. Germline CDR1 is SGHTA and CDR2 is FQGNSA. The CDR3 DNA reads as TGTGCCAGCAGCTTGGGGACTAGCCCCGCAACGCAGTACTTC. Amino acids: CASSLGTSPATQYF.

This clonotype was counted between two and nine times. The rearrangement uses TRBV18 and TRBJ2-1; tentative D call: TRBD1 (5 bases). The CDR3 has 13 amino acids. Germline loops: CDR1 KGHSH, CDR2 LQKENI. Trimming removed 4 bases from V and 3 bases from J, with 7 bases in between. The CDR3 is CASSQQDYNEQFF. The CDR3, as DNA: TGTGCCAGCTCACAACAGGACTACAATGAGCAGTTCTTC.

J is TRBJ2-7 and V is TRBV10-3; D is ambiguous. The CDR3 extends over 15 amino acids. Trimming removed 2 bases at V and 0 bases at J, with 11 bases between. In germline, CDR1 is ENHRY, CDR2 SYGVKD. Here the CDR3 DNA reads TGTGCCATCAGTGAGCCTCAGTTCAGCTCCTACGAGCAGTACTTC. It specifies CAISEPQFSSYEQYF.

V and J are TRBV3-1 and TRBJ1-2; no firm D call. V gave up 3 bases and J gave up 6 bases, with 11 bases separating them. This CDR3 spans 13 amino acids. Germline CDR1 LGHDT, CDR2 YNNKEL (reference sequence). The CDR3 loop reads CASSQSQPDGYTF. The DNA for the CDR3 is TGTGCCAGCAGCCAGTCCCAGCCCGATGGCTACACCTTC.

This chain connects TRBV6-5 to TRBJ1-4; the match to TRBD1 covers 8 bases. Germline CDR1 and CDR2: MNHEY and SVGAGI. This CDR3 comprises 15 residues. V dropped 0 bases and J dropped 8; count of bases not matched to a gene: 5. CDR3 in DNA: TGTGCCAGCAGTTACTCCGGACAGGGCGGGGAAAAACTGTTTTTT. It encodes CASSYSGQGGEKLFF.

The V gene is TRBV6-5, the J gene TRBJ1-2; D ambiguous. This CDR3 has 13 residues. Germline loops: CDR1 MNHEY, CDR2 SVGAGI. V lost 5 bases, J lost 3 bases, and 10 bases lay in between. The CDR3 loop is CASSRPRDYGYTF. The CDR3 DNA follows: TGTGCCAGCAGTCGACCGCGCGACTATGGCTACACCTTC.

V and J are TRBV6-2 or TRBV6-3 and TRBJ2-3; the D gene is possibly TRBD2 (6 bases). CDR1 is MNHEY, CDR2 SVGEGT, per germline. CDR3 length: 17 amino acids. V lost 0 bases and J 1 base, leaving 14 bases between the germline ends. The CDR3: CASSYSGTPFGTDTQYF. CDR3 DNA sequence: TGTGCCAGCAGTTACTCCGGGACTCCCTTCGGCACAGATACGCAGTATTTT.

This chain links TRBV25-1 with TRBJ1-2; D is perhaps TRBD1 (5 bases). Germline V lookup: CDR1 MGHDK, CDR2 SYGVNS. The length of the CDR3 is 14 residues. V was shortened by 3 bases and J by 4 bases, with 12 bases between the two germline ends. CDR3 loop: CASSDTAGLYGYTF. As DNA, the CDR3 is TGTGCCAGCAGTGATACAGCAGGGCTCTATGGCTACACCTTC.

The V gene is TRBV5-6, the J gene TRBJ1-2, with TRBD1 matching 7 bases. This CDR3 comprises 13 residues. Trimming at V came to 6 bases and at J to 4 bases, leaving 6 bases not matched to a gene. Germline V gives CDR1 SGHDT, CDR2 YYEEEE. The CDR3 region has the DNA TGTGCCAGCATCCGGACAGGAGCCTATGGCTACACCTTC. It is translated as CASIRTGAYGYTF. The full variable domain, in which reference TRBV5-6 and TRBJ1-2 provide the parts outside the CDR3, is DAGVTQSPTHLIKTRGQQVTLRCSPKSGHDTVSWYQQALGQGPQFIFQYYEEEERQRGNFPDRFSGHQFPNYSSELNVNALLLGDSALYLCASIRTGAYGYTFGSGTRLTVV.

The CDR3 loop reads CSARPTSAGDTQYF. As DNA, the CDR3 is TGCAGTGCTAGGCCGACTAGCGCTGGAGATACGCAGTATTTT. This chain joins TRBV20-1 and TRBJ2-3; 8 nucleotides agree with TRBD2. Trimming at V came to 3 bases and at J to 5 bases, leaving 7 bases not matched to a gene. The CDR3 covers 14 residues. Germline assignment: CDR1 DFQATT and CDR2 SNEGSKA (reference sequence).

This clonotype has just a few counts. The chain has TRBV5-1 and TRBJ2-6; possibly TRBD1 for D (5 bases). V shed 7 bases and J shed 3 bases, with 23 bases lying between them. Germline CDR1 SGHRS, CDR2 YFSETQ. The CDR3 extends over 18 amino acids. For the CDR3, the DNA is TGCGCCAGCCGCAGTAGGACCACGGCACAGGATGGGGCCAACGTCCTGACTTTC. It translates to CASRSRTTAQDGANVLTF.